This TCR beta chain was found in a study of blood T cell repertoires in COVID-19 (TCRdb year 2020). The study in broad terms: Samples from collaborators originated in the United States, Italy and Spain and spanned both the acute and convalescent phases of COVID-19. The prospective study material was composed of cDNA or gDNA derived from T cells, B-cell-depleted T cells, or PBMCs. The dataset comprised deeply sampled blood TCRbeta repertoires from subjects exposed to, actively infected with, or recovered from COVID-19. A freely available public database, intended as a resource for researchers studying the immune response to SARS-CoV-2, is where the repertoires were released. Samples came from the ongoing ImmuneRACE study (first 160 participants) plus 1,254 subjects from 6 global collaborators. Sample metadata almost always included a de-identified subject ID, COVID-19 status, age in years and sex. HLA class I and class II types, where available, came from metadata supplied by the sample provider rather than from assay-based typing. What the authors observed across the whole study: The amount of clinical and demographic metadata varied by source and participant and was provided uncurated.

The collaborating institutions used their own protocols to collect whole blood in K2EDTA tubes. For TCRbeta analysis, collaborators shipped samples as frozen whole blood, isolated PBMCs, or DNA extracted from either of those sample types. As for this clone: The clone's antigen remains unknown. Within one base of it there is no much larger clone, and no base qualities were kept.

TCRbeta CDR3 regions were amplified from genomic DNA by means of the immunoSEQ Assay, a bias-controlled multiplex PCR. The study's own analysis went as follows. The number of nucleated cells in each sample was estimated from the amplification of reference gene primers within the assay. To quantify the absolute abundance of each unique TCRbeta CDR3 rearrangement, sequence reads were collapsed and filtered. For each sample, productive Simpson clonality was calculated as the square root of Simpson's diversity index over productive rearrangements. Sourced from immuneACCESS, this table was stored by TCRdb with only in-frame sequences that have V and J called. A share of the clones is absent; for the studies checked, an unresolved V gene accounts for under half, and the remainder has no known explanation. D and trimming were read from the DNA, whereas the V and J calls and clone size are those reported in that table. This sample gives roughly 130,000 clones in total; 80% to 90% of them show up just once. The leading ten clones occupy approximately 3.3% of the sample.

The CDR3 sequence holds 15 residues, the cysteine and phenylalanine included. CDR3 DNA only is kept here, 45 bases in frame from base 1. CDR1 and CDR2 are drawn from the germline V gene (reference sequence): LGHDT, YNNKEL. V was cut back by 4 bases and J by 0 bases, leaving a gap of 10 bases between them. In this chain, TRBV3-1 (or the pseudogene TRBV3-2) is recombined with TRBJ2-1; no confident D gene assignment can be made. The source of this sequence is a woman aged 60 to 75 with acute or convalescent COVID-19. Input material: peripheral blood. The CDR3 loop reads CASSPRRNSYNEQFF. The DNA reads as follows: TGTGCCAGCAGCCCGCGGCGAAACTCCTACAATGAGCAGTTCTTC.